This T cell receptor (beta chain) was recorded in a study of cytomegalovirus exposure and HLA in healthy donors. Comment on this clone: Antigen: not known.

This PCR relied on a set of 60 Vbeta primers and 13 Jbeta primers. Authors' analysis steps: Approximately 12 million of the 80 million or so unique TCR beta chains counted in a later analysis were shared. Generated by immunoSEQ multiplex PCR, the TCRdb table keeps only in-frame clones and is missing some. D and trimming were read from the DNA, whereas the V and J calls and clone size are those reported in that table. This repertoire includes around 75,000 clones. The CDR3 is 14 residues long. The germline V gene has CDR1 MNHEY and CDR2 SVGAGI. The ends were cut back, 4 bases at V and 7 bases at J, with 11 bases in the middle. Study-wide results and limits: Looking again later, the authors saw that most CMV-associated TCR beta chains seemed HLA-restricted. In vitro data verified three CMV-associated chains as specific for CMV antigens.

This chain connects TRBV6-5 to TRBJ1-6; D is possibly TRBD1 (6 bases). Sequencing used PBMCs. This sequence originates from a man aged 40-55 years in good health and CMV-seronegative. CDR3 loop: CASSFSTGNSPLHF. CDR3 coding DNA: TGTGCCAGCAGTTTTTCGACAGGAAATTCACCCCTCCACTTT.